This T cell receptor (beta chain) was identified during a study of T cells in Graves' hyperthyroidism and ophthalmopathy. TCR beta CDR3 region amplification was performed from RNA transcripts. Primed by the HTBI set, a first-round RT-PCR was run on the TCR CDR3. One entry per CDR3 protein, called by TCRdb with MiXCR from the multiplex PCR reads. The sample consists of about 130,000 distinct CDR3 sequences, about 20% of them appearing once. V was shortened by 5 bases and J by 5 bases, with 10 bases between the two germline ends. The germline V gene encodes CDR1 LGHNA and CDR2 YNFKEQ. The CDR3 loop spans 13 amino acids. This clonotype was detected ten times or more.

Sequences were obtained from blood. The receptor's source is a woman aged 45-65 years with Graves' hyperthyroidism that later progressed to Graves' ophthalmopathy. The chain combines TRBV4-2 with TRBJ2-1, with D possibly TRBD1 on 5 matching bases. In DNA form, the CDR3 reads TGTGCCAGCAGCTGGGGCCGAGACAATGAGCAGTTCTTC. Its translation is CASSWGRDNEQFF.